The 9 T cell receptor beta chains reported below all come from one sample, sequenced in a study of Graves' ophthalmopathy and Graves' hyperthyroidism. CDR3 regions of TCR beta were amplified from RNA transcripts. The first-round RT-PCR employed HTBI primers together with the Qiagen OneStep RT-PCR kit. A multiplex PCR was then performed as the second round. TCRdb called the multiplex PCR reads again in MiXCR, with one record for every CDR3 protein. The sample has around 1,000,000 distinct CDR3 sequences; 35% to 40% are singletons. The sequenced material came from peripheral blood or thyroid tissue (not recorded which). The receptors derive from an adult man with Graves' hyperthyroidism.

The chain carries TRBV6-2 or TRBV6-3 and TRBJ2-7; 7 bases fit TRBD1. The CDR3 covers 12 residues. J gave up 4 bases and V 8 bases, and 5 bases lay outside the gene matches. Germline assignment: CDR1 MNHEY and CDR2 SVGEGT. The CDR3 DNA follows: TGTGCCAGCGAGGGGGCATCGTACGAGCAGTACTTC. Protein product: CASEGASYEQYF.

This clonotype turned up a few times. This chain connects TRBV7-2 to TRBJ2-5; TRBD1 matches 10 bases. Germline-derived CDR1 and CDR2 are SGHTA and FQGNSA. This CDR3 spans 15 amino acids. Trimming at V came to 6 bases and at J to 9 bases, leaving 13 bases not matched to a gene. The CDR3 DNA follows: TGTGCCAGCAGTAAGGACAGGGGGGTCAATCAGCCCCAGTACTTC. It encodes CASSKDRGVNQPQYF. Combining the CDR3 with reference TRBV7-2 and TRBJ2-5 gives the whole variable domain GAGVSQSPSNKVTEKGKDVELRCDPISGHTALYWYRQSLGQGLEFLIYFQGNSAPDKSGLPSDRFSAERTGGSVSTLTIQRTQQEDSAVYLCASSKDRGVNQPQYFGPGTRLLVL.

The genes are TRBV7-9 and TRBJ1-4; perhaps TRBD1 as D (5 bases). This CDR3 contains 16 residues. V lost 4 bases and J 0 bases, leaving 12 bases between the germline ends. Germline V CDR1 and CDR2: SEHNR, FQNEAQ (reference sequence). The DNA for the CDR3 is TGTGCCAGCAGCTCAAGGGACTTCACAACTAATGAAAAACTGTTTTTT. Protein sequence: CASSSRDFTTNEKLFF. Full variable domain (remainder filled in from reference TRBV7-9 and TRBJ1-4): DTGVSQNPRHKITKRGQNVTFRCDPISEHNRLYWYRQTLGQGPEFLTYFQNEAQLEKSRLLSDRFSAERPKGSFSTLEIQRTEQGDSAMYLCASSSRDFTTNEKLFFGSGTQLSVL.

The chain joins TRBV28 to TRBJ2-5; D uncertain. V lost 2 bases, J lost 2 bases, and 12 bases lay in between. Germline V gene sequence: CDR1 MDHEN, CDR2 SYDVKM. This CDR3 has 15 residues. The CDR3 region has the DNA TGTGCCAGCAGTTTACCGCTAAACCTACAAGAGACCCAGTACTTC. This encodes CASSLPLNLQETQYF.

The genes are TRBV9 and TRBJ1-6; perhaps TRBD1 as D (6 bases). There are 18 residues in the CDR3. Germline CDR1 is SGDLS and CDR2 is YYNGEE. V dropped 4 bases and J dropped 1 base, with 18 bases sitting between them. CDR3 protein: CASSTGTNARSYNSPLHF. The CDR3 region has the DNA TGTGCCAGCAGCACCGGGACAAATGCAAGGTCCTATAATTCACCCCTCCACTTT. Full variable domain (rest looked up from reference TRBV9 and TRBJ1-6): DSGVTQTPKHLITATGQRVTLRCSPRSGDLSVYWYQQSLDQGLQFLIQYYNGEERAKGNILERFSAQQFPDLHSELNLSSLELGDSALYFCASSTGTNARSYNSPLHFGNGTRLTVT.

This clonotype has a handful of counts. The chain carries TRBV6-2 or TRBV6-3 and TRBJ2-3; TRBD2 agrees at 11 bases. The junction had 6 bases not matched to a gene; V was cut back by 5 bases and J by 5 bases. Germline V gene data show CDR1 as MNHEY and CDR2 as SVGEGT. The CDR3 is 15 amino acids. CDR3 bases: TGTGCCAGCAGTGATAGCGGGGGGGCCGTAGATACGCAGTATTTT. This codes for CASSDSGGAVDTQYF.

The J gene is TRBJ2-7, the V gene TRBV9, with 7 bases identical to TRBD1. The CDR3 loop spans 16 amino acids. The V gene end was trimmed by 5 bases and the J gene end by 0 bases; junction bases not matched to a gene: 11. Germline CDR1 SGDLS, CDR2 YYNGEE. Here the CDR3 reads CASSFRQGAPSYEQYF. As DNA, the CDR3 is TGTGCCAGCAGTTTTCGACAGGGAGCCCCCTCCTACGAGCAGTACTTC.

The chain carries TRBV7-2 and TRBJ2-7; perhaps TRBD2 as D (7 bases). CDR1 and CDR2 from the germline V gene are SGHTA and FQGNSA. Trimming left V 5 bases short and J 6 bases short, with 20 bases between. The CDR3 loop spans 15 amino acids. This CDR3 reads CASSPWGGFPIEQYF. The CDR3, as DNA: TGTGCCAGCAGCCCGTGGGGGGGCTTTCCGATCGAGCAGTACTTC.

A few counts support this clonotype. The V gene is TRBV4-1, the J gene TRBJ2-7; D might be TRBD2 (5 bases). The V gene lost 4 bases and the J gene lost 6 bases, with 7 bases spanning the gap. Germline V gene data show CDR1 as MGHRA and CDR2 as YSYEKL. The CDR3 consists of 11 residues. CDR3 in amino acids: CASSRGFEQYF. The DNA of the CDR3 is TGCGCCAGCAGCCGCGGGTTCGAGCAGTACTTC.